These 20 T cell receptor beta chains were sequenced from one sample in a study of CDR3 diversity in severe acne. TCRdb recomputed calls from the PCR reads with MiXCR, one row per CDR3 protein. The repertoire has some 85,000 distinct CDR3 sequences, about half of them found once; the top ten carry 11%. The source material was blood. The source is a male donor with severe acne vulgaris.

This clonotype appeared a few times. The chain combines TRBV7-2 with TRBJ2-2; 8 positions agree with TRBD2. Trimming took 4 bases from V and 2 from J; bases not matched to a gene: 9. The CDR3 consists of 17 residues. From germline, CDR1 is SGHTA and CDR2 FQGNSA. The CDR3 protein is CASSWRGADLNTGELFF. The DNA of the CDR3 is TGTGCCAGCAGCTGGCGGGGGGCGGACTTAAACACCGGGGAGCTGTTTTTT.

In this sample, this clonotype turned up a few times. J is TRBJ2-1 and V is TRBV6-2 or TRBV6-3; no definite D call. Germline-derived CDR1 and CDR2 are MNHEY and SVGEGT. The CDR3 has 12 residues. The V end was cut by 2 bases, the J end by 8 bases, with 7 bases between. The CDR3 DNA follows: TGTGCCAGCAGTTACGGGTTTTATGAGCAGTTCTTC. Its translation is CASSYGFYEQFF.

This chain connects TRBV6-6 to TRBJ1-2; 12 positions agree with TRBD1. Trimming cost V 6 bases and J 7 bases; bases outside gene matches: 9. CDR1 is MNHNY and CDR2 is SVGAGI in the germline V gene (reference sequence). This CDR3 has 15 amino acids. The CDR3 loop reads CASRKGTGGEAGYTF. As DNA, the CDR3 is TGTGCCAGCAGGAAAGGGACAGGGGGCGAGGCTGGCTACACCTTC.

This clonotype occurred a few times. J is TRBJ2-7 and V is TRBV4-3; D gene unclear. The germline gives CDR1 LGHNA, CDR2 YSLEER. V was trimmed by 1 base and J by 6 bases, leaving 16 bases between them. CDR3 size: 15 residues. The CDR3 region is CASSQGTFSGGEQYF. CDR3 nucleotide sequence: TGCGCCAGCAGCCAAGGGACGTTCTCAGGCGGCGAGCAGTACTTC.

This chain uses TRBV6-4 with TRBJ2-7; TRBD1 matches at 10 bases. Germline CDR1 MRHNA, CDR2 SNTAGT. After removal of 6 bases from V and 2 bases from J, the junction contained 1 base not matched to a gene. The CDR3 extends over 13 amino acids. The CDR3, as DNA: TGTGCCAGCAGAGGACAGGGGGCCTACGAGCAGTACTTC. Residues: CASRGQGAYEQYF.

The gene calls are TRBV12-3 or TRBV12-4 and TRBJ2-5; D possibly uses TRBD1 or TRBD2 (5 bases each). The CDR3 has 15 amino acids. V was clipped by 6 bases and J by 5 bases, with 19 bases between them. CDR3 protein: CASSQDLPGPETQYF. CDR3 nucleotides: TGTGCCAGCAGCCAAGATCTCCCGGGGCCGGAGACCCAGTACTTC.

This clonotype was seen at least ten times. The V gene is TRBV7-9, the J gene TRBJ1-2; possible D gene TRBD1, 5 bases. With 4 bases removed from V and 0 bases from J, the gap between germline ends came to 6 bases. Per germline, CDR1 SEHNR and CDR2 FQNEAQ (reference sequence). CDR3 length: 13 amino acids. CDR3 in amino acids: CASSWDSNYGYTF. CDR3 nucleotides: TGTGCCAGCAGCTGGGACTCTAACTATGGCTACACCTTC.

Many counts were recorded for this clonotype. The chain combines TRBV20-1 with TRBJ2-1; TRBD2 matches 11 bases. The V gene's germline CDR1 is DFQATT and CDR2 SNEGSKA (reference sequence). The CDR3 consists of 15 residues. The trim removed 4 bases at V and 3 bases at J, leaving 5 bases unmatched. The CDR3 DNA reads TGCAGTGCTAAAACCGGGACTAGCGGCTACAATGAGCAGTTCTTC. It yields the protein CSAKTGTSGYNEQFF.

The chain is built from TRBV9 and TRBJ1-1; TRBD1 aligns across 8 bases. This CDR3 comprises 15 residues. Germline CDR1 is SGDLS and CDR2 is YYNGEE. The V gene end was trimmed by 0 bases and the J gene end by 1 base; junction bases not matched to a gene: 2. DNA of the CDR3: TGTGCCAGCAGCGTAGGGGGGACAGGGAACACTGAAGCTTTCTTT. Its protein product is CASSVGGTGNTEAFF.

Notes on this clonotype: This may be a read error, as it is one base from a much larger clone. The chain recombines TRBV7-2 with TRBJ1-2; TRBD1 matches at 9 bases. The germline V gene encodes CDR1 SGHTA and CDR2 FQGNSA. This CDR3 contains 15 residues. The CDR3 DNA reads TGTGCCAGCAGCTTAGACAGGGGGCATAGTGGTGGCCACACCTTC. It codes for CASSLDRGHSGGHTF.

This clonotype has ten or more counts. V is TRBV20-1 and J is TRBJ1-1; 7 bases line up with TRBD1. Germline-derived CDR1 and CDR2 are DFQATT and SNEGSKA (reference sequence). The CDR3 consists of 13 residues. The V gene end was trimmed by 8 bases and the J gene end by 4 bases; junction bases not matched to a gene: 10. The CDR3 DNA follows: TGCAGTACTCAAACAGGGGAAGGCACTGAAGCTTTCTTT. Residues: CSTQTGEGTEAFF.

This clonotype has more than one count but fewer than ten. The chain recombines TRBV20-1 with TRBJ2-7, with TRBD2 matching over 11 bases. The CDR3 length is 17 residues. Germline lookup yields CDR1 DFQATT and CDR2 SNEGSKA (reference sequence). V gave up 0 bases and J gave up 2 bases; unmatched junction bases: 9. The DNA for the CDR3 is TGCAGTGCTAGAGATCGGGGTAGCGGGAGGGCCCCCTACGAGCAGTACTTC. Its translation is CSARDRGSGRAPYEQYF.

This clonotype was observed at least ten times. V is TRBV7-6 and J is TRBJ2-2; TRBD1 agrees at 9 bases. Unmatched junction bases numbered 8, after V lost 5 bases and J lost 7 bases. This CDR3 is 15 amino acids long. Germline lookup yields CDR1 SGHVS and CDR2 FNYEAQ. Written as DNA, the CDR3 is TGTGCCAGCAGCGGGGGGACAGGGCCCGACGGGGAGCTGTTTTTT. This gives the protein CASSGGTGPDGELFF.

The genes are TRBV20-1 and TRBJ2-5; possibly TRBD1 for D (6 bases). Germline assignment: CDR1 DFQATT and CDR2 SNEGSKA (reference sequence). The CDR3 loop spans 12 amino acids. The germline V and J ends were trimmed by 5 bases and 1 base, with 8 bases remaining between them. The CDR3 region is CSARDIQETQYF. The CDR3 nucleotides read TGCAGTGCTCGGGACATCCAAGAGACCCAGTACTTC.

This clonotype was detected ten times or more. The chain recombines TRBV9 with TRBJ2-1, with 9 positions matching TRBD2. The V gene end was trimmed by 0 bases and the J gene end by 2 bases; junction bases not matched to a gene: 0. The CDR3 covers 15 residues. CDR1 is SGDLS and CDR2 is YYNGEE in the germline V gene. The CDR3 protein is CASSVASGAYNEQFF. CDR3 DNA sequence: TGTGCCAGCAGCGTAGCTAGCGGGGCCTACAATGAGCAGTTCTTC.

The gene calls are TRBV29-1 and TRBJ2-7; tentatively, D is TRBD1 (6 bases). Germline V lookup: CDR1 SQVTM, CDR2 ANQGSEA. The V gene lost 6 bases and the J gene lost 2 bases, with 14 bases spanning the gap. The length of the CDR3 is 13 residues. The CDR3 reads CSVLGGSTYEQYF. In DNA form, the CDR3 reads TGCAGCGTCCTTGGGGGCAGCACCTACGAGCAGTACTTC.

V is TRBV28 and J is TRBJ2-1, with D possibly TRBD1 on 7 matching bases. CDR1 is MDHEN, CDR2 SYDVKM, per germline. Trimming cost V 8 bases and J 3 bases, with 8 bases left between them. This CDR3 contains 12 residues. Here the CDR3 reads CASQGGYNEQFF. Written as DNA, the CDR3 is TGTGCCAGCCAGGGGGGCTACAATGAGCAGTTCTTC.

This clonotype showed up many times. V and J are TRBV18 and TRBJ1-2; D remains unclear. The V gene's germline CDR1 is KGHSH and CDR2 LQKENI. Trimming took off 3 bases at V and 8 bases at J, with 19 bases between the two ends. The CDR3 has 15 residues. CDR3 in DNA: TGTGCCAGCTCACCTTCGGGAGCCGGGAATTCGGGCTACACCTTC. Translation: CASSPSGAGNSGYTF.

The V call is TRBV9, the J call TRBJ1-1; D call uncertain. Germline CDR1 reads SGDLS; CDR2 reads YYNGEE. The CDR3 length is 13 residues. V shed 6 bases and J shed 1 base, with 10 bases lying between them. The CDR3, as DNA: TGTGCCAGCACCCGTGACTCGAACACTGAAGCTTTCTTT. It yields the protein CASTRDSNTEAFF.

The chain joins TRBV15 to TRBJ2-3; 10 nucleotides line up with TRBD1. V was clipped by 0 bases and J by 0 bases; unmatched bases: 3. This CDR3 has 17 amino acids. Germline V gene data show CDR1 as LNHNV and CDR2 as YYDKDF (reference sequence). This CDR3 reads CATSREPGQGSTDTQYF. In nucleotides, the CDR3 is TGTGCCACCAGCAGAGAGCCGGGACAGGGGAGCACAGATACGCAGTATTTT.